One and the same sample provided the 29 T cell receptor beta chains below, sequenced in a study of blood T cell repertoires in COVID-19. The assay was immunoSEQ multiplex PCR, and TCRdb's table has in-frame clones only and misses some. The table includes 150,000 to 200,000 clones, roughly 84% detected once. Sequenced sample: peripheral blood. The receptor set was obtained from a woman aged 80 or over with active or convalescent COVID-19.

The rearrangement uses TRBV7-9 and TRBJ2-1; TRBD2 matches 12 bases. Unmatched junction bases numbered 2, after V lost 4 bases and J lost 1 base. Germline V gives CDR1 SEHNR, CDR2 FQNEAQ (reference sequence). CDR3 size: 16 residues. The CDR3 region has the DNA TGTGCCAGCAGCTCCGGACTAGCGGGATCCTACAATGAGCAGTTCTTC. Translating it yields CASSSGLAGSYNEQFF.

The rearrangement joins TRBV5-1 to TRBJ2-7; 14 bases are a match to TRBD2. The CDR3 is 20 residues long. V dropped 4 bases and J dropped 2; count of bases not matched to a gene: 17. Germline-derived CDR1 and CDR2 are SGHRS and YFSETQ. DNA for the CDR3: TGCGCCAGCAGCGGGACTAGCGGGAGTGACAAAACCATCAGGGCCTACGAGCAGTACTTC. Translated: CASSGTSGSDKTIRAYEQYF.

J is TRBJ1-2 and V is TRBV4-1; TRBD1 aligns across 8 bases. The CDR3 is 16 amino acids. The V gene end was trimmed by 1 base and the J gene end by 4 bases; junction bases not matched to a gene: 8. The germline V gene encodes CDR1 MGHRA and CDR2 YSYEKL. CDR3 residues: CASSQGFDRGTYGYTF. In nucleotides, the CDR3 is TGCGCCAGCAGCCAAGGGTTCGACAGGGGTACCTATGGCTACACCTTC.

This chain connects TRBV12-3 or TRBV12-4 to TRBJ1-5, with a possible D match to TRBD1 (5 bases). This CDR3 has 13 amino acids. The V end was cut by 8 bases, the J end by 1 base, with 9 bases between. The CDR3 DNA is TGTGCCAGCCGGGGGGAGAGCAATCAGCCCCAGCATTTT. Amino acid sequence: CASRGESNQPQHF.

This chain uses TRBV7-2 with TRBJ1-2, with 8 bases identical to TRBD1. Per the germline V gene, CDR1 is SGHTA and CDR2 is FQGNSA. After removal of 5 bases from V and 1 base from J, the junction contained 3 bases not matched to a gene. CDR3 length: 14 residues. CDR3 nucleotide sequence: TGTGCCAGCAGCCGGGACAGGAGTAACTATGGCTACACCTTC. The encoded protein is CASSRDRSNYGYTF.

V gene TRBV5-1 combines with J gene TRBJ1-4; D gene uncertain. Germline CDR1 is SGHRS and CDR2 is YFSETQ. Deletions cut 4 bases from V and 8 bases from J, with 21 bases between. The CDR3 is 16 amino acids. The CDR3 protein is CASSPFIALDLEKLFF. For the CDR3, the DNA is TGCGCCAGCAGCCCCTTCATTGCTCTAGATTTAGAAAAACTGTTTTTT.

This chain joins TRBV25-1 and TRBJ2-3, with D maybe TRBD1 (5 bases). The CDR3 contains 14 residues. CDR1 and CDR2 from the germline V gene are MGHDK and SYGVNS. The germline V and J ends were trimmed by 4 bases and 2 bases, with 10 bases remaining between them. CDR3 coding DNA: TGTGCCAGCAGTGTTGGACACCCCACAGATACGCAGTATTTT. It encodes CASSVGHPTDTQYF.

The CDR3 nucleotides read TGTGCCAGCAGCGCAGGGGGTGCGAACTATGGCTACACCTTC. This sequence encodes CASSAGGANYGYTF. The chain joins TRBV3-1 (or the pseudogene TRBV3-2) to TRBJ1-2; 7 nucleotides match TRBD1. Germline loops: CDR1 LGHDT, CDR2 YNNKEL (reference sequence). V lost 5 bases, J lost 2 bases, and 5 bases stayed unmatched. The CDR3 has 14 amino acids.

V usage is TRBV5-1 and J usage is TRBJ2-1; D not resolved. The CDR3 spans 16 residues. V dropped 1 base and J dropped 4 bases, with 15 bases sitting between them. Germline loops: CDR1 SGHRS, CDR2 YFSETQ. The CDR3 sequence: CASSLSSLTVYNEQFF. The CDR3 bases are TGCGCCAGCAGCTTGTCATCCCTCACGGTTTACAATGAGCAGTTCTTC.

This clone was recorded a few times. The rearrangement joins TRBV19 to TRBJ1-1, with D unresolved. Trimming pared 2 bases from V and 5 bases from J, leaving 12 bases between. Germline-derived CDR1 and CDR2 are LNHDA and SQIVND (reference sequence). This CDR3 has 14 residues. Written as DNA, the CDR3 is TGTGCCAGTAGTATAACGGGGATTAGGACTGAAGCTTTCTTT. This gives the protein CASSITGIRTEAFF.

The chain uses TRBV15 and TRBJ1-1; D is possibly TRBD1 (5 bases). Germline CDR1 LNHNV, CDR2 YYDKDF (reference sequence). The V and J ends lost 1 base and 5 bases respectively, with 14 bases between them. This CDR3 comprises 15 residues. CDR3 residues: CATSRAQALGTEAFF. The CDR3, as DNA: TGTGCCACCAGCAGAGCACAGGCCCTTGGGACTGAAGCTTTCTTT.

The V and J genes are TRBV11-2 and TRBJ1-3; D is unclear. This CDR3 spans 16 amino acids. Germline assignment: CDR1 SGHAT and CDR2 FQNNGV. With 1 base removed from V and 0 bases from J, the gap between germline ends came to 10 bases. The CDR3 sequence: CASSLAGVISGNTIYF. For the CDR3, the DNA is TGTGCCAGCAGCTTAGCTGGAGTGATCTCTGGAAACACCATATATTTT.

V gene TRBV28 combines with J gene TRBJ2-2; D might be TRBD2 (6 bases). Deletions cut 6 bases from V and 2 bases from J, with 16 bases between. The CDR3 has 16 amino acids. The germline gives CDR1 MDHEN, CDR2 SYDVKM. CDR3 in DNA: TGTGCCAGCAGCCCCGGAGGAGGGCGTAACACCGGGGAGCTGTTTTTT. This gives the protein CASSPGGGRNTGELFF. The complete variable domain, with remaining parts taken from reference TRBV28 and TRBJ2-2, reads DVKVTQSSRYLVKRTGEKVFLECVQDMDHENMFWYRQDPGLGLRLIYFSYDVKMKEKGDIPEGYSVSREKKERFSLILESASTNQTSMYLCASSPGGGRNTGELFFGEGSRLTVL.

The rearrangement links TRBV7-3 to TRBJ2-1, with a possible D match to TRBD1 (5 bases). CDR3 length: 15 residues. Germline CDR1 SGHTA, CDR2 FQGTGA. V was trimmed by 5 bases and J by 7 bases, leaving 18 bases between them. CDR3 protein: CASSIDSGDRNEQFF. The CDR3 nucleotides read TGTGCCAGCAGCATCGACTCAGGTGACAGAAATGAGCAGTTCTTC.

This clone came up once. The gene calls are TRBV5-4 and TRBJ2-4; a possible D gene is TRBD2 (5 bases). CDR1 and CDR2 from the germline V gene are SGHNT and YYREEE (reference sequence). There are 14 residues in the CDR3. V was pared by 0 bases and J by 5 bases, with 9 bases between. The CDR3 DNA sequence: TGTGCCAGCAGCTTGGCGAGGACTCAAAACATTCAGTACTTC. This sequence encodes CASSLARTQNIQYF.

The chain uses TRBV5-4 and TRBJ2-1, with unresolved D. The CDR3 is 16 residues long. V lost 3 bases and J 5 bases, leaving 18 bases between the germline ends. In germline, CDR1 is SGHNT, CDR2 YYREEE (reference sequence). CDR3 in DNA: TGTGCCAGCAGCTCAGTTACTACCCATTGGAACAATGAGCAGTTCTTC. As protein: CASSSVTTHWNNEQFF.

The sample holds a few counts of this clone. The V call is TRBV30, the J call TRBJ1-2; D is unresolved. V was trimmed by 2 bases and J by 4 bases, leaving 11 bases between them. Germline CDR1 GTSNPN, CDR2 SVGIG (reference sequence). This CDR3 is built from 13 residues. CDR3 loop: CAWSFGLTYGYTF. The CDR3 nucleotides read TGTGCCTGGAGTTTCGGTCTCACCTATGGCTACACCTTC.

The CDR3 coding sequence is TGTGCCAGCAGTTTTCCCCAGGGCATCAATCAGCCCCAGCATTTT. Encoded protein: CASSFPQGINQPQHF. The chain is built from TRBV28 and TRBJ1-5, with D possibly being TRBD1 (5 bases). Trimming shortened V by 3 bases and J by 3 bases, and 12 bases separated the two germline ends. Per germline, CDR1 MDHEN and CDR2 SYDVKM. The CDR3 runs 15 residues. The whole variable domain, filled in from reference TRBV28 and TRBJ1-5, reads DVKVTQSSRYLVKRTGEKVFLECVQDMDHENMFWYRQDPGLGLRLIYFSYDVKMKEKGDIPEGYSVSREKKERFSLILESASTNQTSMYLCASSFPQGINQPQHFGDGTRLSIL.

This clone was seen just once. V is TRBV2 and J is TRBJ2-7; 8 bases are shared with TRBD1. This CDR3 spans 14 amino acids. Trimming at V came to 7 bases and at J to 1 base, leaving 6 bases not matched to a gene. Germline CDR1 SNHLY, CDR2 FYNNEI. In DNA form, the CDR3 reads TGTGCCAGCAAGGAGACAGGGGTTTCCTACGAGCAGTACTTC. Its protein product is CASKETGVSYEQYF.

This clone was counted a single time. This chain's CDR3 is CASSSRTGRGAFF. The CDR3 DNA follows: TGTGCCAGCAGTTCACGGACAGGGCGAGGCGCTTTCTTT. V and J are TRBV27 and TRBJ1-1; TRBD1 agrees at 8 bases. Germline CDR1 is MNHEY and CDR2 is SMNVEV (reference sequence). This CDR3 comprises 13 residues. Trimming cost V 4 bases and J 11 bases; bases outside gene matches: 9.

The rearrangement joins TRBV7-9 to TRBJ2-3, with 7 bases that match TRBD1. The trim removed 7 bases at V and 4 bases at J, leaving 5 bases unmatched. The CDR3 runs to 13 residues. Germline CDR1 and CDR2: SEHNR and FQNEAQ (reference sequence). The CDR3 DNA follows: TGTGCCAGCATAATGCAGGGGGCAGATACGCAGTATTTT. It is translated as CASIMQGADTQYF.

This clone was picked up a small number of times. In DNA, the CDR3 is TGTGCCAGCTCACCACAGTTTGGGAGTGGGGATGAAAAACTGTTTTTT. Protein product: CASSPQFGSGDEKLFF. J is TRBJ1-4 and V is TRBV18; D is uncertain. Germline V gene data show CDR1 as KGHSH and CDR2 as LQKENI. The CDR3 is 16 amino acids. Trimming pared 1 base from V and 6 bases from J, leaving 15 bases between. The whole variable domain, remainder taken from reference TRBV18 and TRBJ1-4, is NAGVMQNPRHLVRRRGQEARLRCSPMKGHSHVYWYRQLPEEGLKFMVYLQKENIIDESGMPKERFSAEFPKEGPSILRIQQVVRGDSAAYFCASSPQFGSGDEKLFFGSGTQLSVL.

The chain combines TRBV7-8 with TRBJ1-1; 7 nucleotides line up with TRBD1. The CDR3 runs 15 residues. Germline V gene lookup returns CDR1 SGHVS and CDR2 FQNEAQ. The V and J ends lost 6 bases and 0 bases, in that order; junction bases with no gene match: 7. The chain's CDR3 is CASRPITGVNTEAFF. CDR3 DNA sequence: TGTGCCAGCAGACCCATTACAGGGGTGAACACTGAAGCTTTCTTT.

V is TRBV11-3 and J is TRBJ1-5; D gene ambiguous. Germline V gene lookup returns CDR1 SGHNT and CDR2 YENEEA. The V gene lost 5 bases and the J gene lost 7 bases, with 12 bases spanning the gap. This CDR3 spans 13 amino acids. The CDR3 loop is CASSLGRTQPQHF. In DNA form, the CDR3 reads TGTGCCAGCAGCCTTGGGAGGACGCAGCCCCAGCATTTT.

The chain combines TRBV2 with TRBJ1-2, with 7 bases matching TRBD1. The V and J ends lost 1 base and 4 bases, in that order; junction bases with no gene match: 6. Germline V gives CDR1 SNHLY, CDR2 FYNNEI. The CDR3 totals 15 residues. The chain's CDR3 is CASSEVPGQFYGYTF. The CDR3 nucleotides read TGTGCCAGCAGTGAAGTTCCGGGACAGTTCTATGGCTACACCTTC.

The V and J genes are TRBV5-6 and TRBJ1-2, with D possibly being TRBD1 (6 bases). V was shortened by 0 bases and J by 0 bases, with 12 bases between the two germline ends. The CDR3 totals 16 residues. Germline-derived CDR1 and CDR2 are SGHDT and YYEEEE. The CDR3 sequence: CASSLGYRATNYGYTF. CDR3 nucleotide sequence: TGTGCCAGCAGCTTGGGTTACAGGGCCACTAACTATGGCTACACCTTC.

The chain links TRBV4-1 to TRBJ2-3; 13 bases map to TRBD2. Germline assignment: CDR1 MGHRA and CDR2 YSYEKL. The CDR3 runs 18 residues. The J segment lost 2 bases and the V segment lost 0 bases, leaving 5 bases of the junction unmatched. CDR3 sequence reads: CASSQEIGLAGATDTQYF. For the CDR3, the DNA is TGCGCCAGCAGCCAAGAAATTGGACTAGCGGGAGCCACAGATACGCAGTATTTT.

The chain uses TRBV19 and TRBJ1-5; TRBD1 might be the D (5 bases). Per the germline V gene, CDR1 is LNHDA and CDR2 is SQIVND (reference sequence). Trimming took 0 bases from V and 4 from J, leaving 10 bases between them. This CDR3 contains 15 residues. CDR3 in DNA: TGTGCCAGTAGTATAGACGGAGACAGAAATCAGCCCCAGCATTTT. Translation: CASSIDGDRNQPQHF. Drawing the rest from reference TRBV19 and TRBJ1-5, the complete variable domain is DGGITQSPKYLFRKEGQNVTLSCEQNLNHDAMYWYRQDPGQGLRLIYYSQIVNDFQKGDIAEGYSVSREKKESFPLTVTSAQKNPTAFYLCASSIDGDRNQPQHFGDGTRLSIL.

The chain employs TRBV24-1 and TRBJ1-5; 10 positions match TRBD1. Germline V gene sequence: CDR1 KGHDR, CDR2 SFDVKD. CDR3 length equals 16 residues. Trimming took 7 bases from V and 2 from J; bases not matched to a gene: 7. CDR3 sequence reads: CATSATGGGGNQPQHF. Written as DNA, the CDR3 is TGTGCCACCAGCGCGACAGGGGGCGGGGGCAATCAGCCCCAGCATTTT.